This T cell receptor (beta chain) is drawn from a study of shared clonotypes between healthy human individuals. The CDR3 runs to 16 residues. The germline V and J ends were trimmed by 3 bases and 4 bases, with 17 bases remaining between them. Germline values: CDR1 SGDLS, CDR2 YYNGEE. Study-wide points: Relative to clonotypes present in all four donors, those not shared had lower generation probabilities.

Deep-level settings were used for running the assay. The authors loaded roughly 200 ng DNA, roughly 33,000 T cell genomes, into sorted-subset replicate PCRs. Using immunoSEQ multiplex PCR, the repertoire was profiled, and TCRdb retains in-frame clones only, with some absent. The sample consists of under 1 million clones, 80% to 95% of them appearing once. CD45RO-negative, CCR7-selected cells formed the naive CD8 fraction, which excluded terminally differentiated effector memory CD45RA+ cells. Turning to this clone: Its target is not known.

The TCR originated in a man aged 25 to 40 in good health. The chain combines TRBV9 with TRBJ1-3; unclear D gene. Material for sequencing was naive CD8+ T cells sorted from blood. Written as DNA, the CDR3 is TGTGCCAGCAGCGGCAGACCAGGCCCTACGGGAAACACCATATATTTT. The encoded protein is CASSGRPGPTGNTIYF.